This TCR beta chain was recorded in a study of CD8+ T cells in alopecia areata. Study-wide background: Each of the treated patients was given oral tofacitinib, 5 to 10 mg twice daily, for moderate-to-severe alopecia areata.

Germline V gene lookup returns CDR1 SGHTA and CDR2 FQGNSA. The junction had 6 bases not matched to a gene; V was cut back by 5 bases and J by 5 bases. The length of the CDR3 is 13 residues. Reverse transcribed after extraction, RNA yielded cDNA as the sequencing template. Produced via immunoSEQ multiplex PCR; TCRdb's table is partial and in-frame only. This table has more than 95,000 clones, 35% to 45% appearing once. This receptor was taken from a human donor with alopecia areata. Input material: CD4+ T cells sorted from blood. V usage is TRBV7-2 and J usage is TRBJ2-7, with 7 bases that match TRBD1. CDR3 in amino acids: CASSPQGWNEQYF. The DNA of the CDR3 is TGTGCCAGCAGCCCACAGGGGTGGAACGAGCAGTACTTC.